The TCR beta chain described here comes from a study of T-cell reconstitution after alpha-beta-depleted transplantation in children. Study-wide results and limits: Alpha-beta T cells about two months after transplant reportedly derived from several hundred expanded graft clones. Newly produced T cells mostly provided counts and TCRbeta diversity after one year, as hyperexpanded clones declined. The origin of high day-60 TCRbeta diversity in some patients lay in surviving recipient T cells and thymic progenitors.

The V gene's germline CDR1 is GTSNPN and CDR2 SVGIG (reference sequence). V was shortened by 3 bases and J by 4 bases, with 12 bases between the two germline ends. CDR3 size: 13 residues. Unique molecular identifiers were incorporated during preparation of the TCRbeta library. TCRdb reprocessed the PCR reads with MiXCR, giving one entry per CDR3 protein. Of about 300,000 distinct CDR3 sequences listed, around 7.1% were seen once; the top ten hold around 9.8%. This clonotype has more than one count but fewer than ten. Its antigen is unknown. The source material was peripheral blood, sampled 360 days after TCRalphabeta/CD19-depleted stem cell transplant. This TCR derives from a female patient between 2 and 15 years old who had a stem cell transplant for Fanconi anemia, so the T cells may come from the graft donor. The chain has TRBV30 and TRBJ1-2; D is undetermined. The CDR3 loop reads CAWSRGRIYGYTF. The CDR3 nucleotides read TGTGCCTGGAGCCGCGGCAGGATCTATGGCTACACCTTC. The full variable domain, with the rest looked up from reference TRBV30 and TRBJ1-2, is SQTIHQWPATLVQPVGSPLSLECTVEGTSNPNLYWYRQAAGRGLQLLFYSVGIGQISSEVPQNLSASRPQDRQFILSSKKLLLSDSGFYLCAWSRGRIYGYTFGSGTRLTVV.